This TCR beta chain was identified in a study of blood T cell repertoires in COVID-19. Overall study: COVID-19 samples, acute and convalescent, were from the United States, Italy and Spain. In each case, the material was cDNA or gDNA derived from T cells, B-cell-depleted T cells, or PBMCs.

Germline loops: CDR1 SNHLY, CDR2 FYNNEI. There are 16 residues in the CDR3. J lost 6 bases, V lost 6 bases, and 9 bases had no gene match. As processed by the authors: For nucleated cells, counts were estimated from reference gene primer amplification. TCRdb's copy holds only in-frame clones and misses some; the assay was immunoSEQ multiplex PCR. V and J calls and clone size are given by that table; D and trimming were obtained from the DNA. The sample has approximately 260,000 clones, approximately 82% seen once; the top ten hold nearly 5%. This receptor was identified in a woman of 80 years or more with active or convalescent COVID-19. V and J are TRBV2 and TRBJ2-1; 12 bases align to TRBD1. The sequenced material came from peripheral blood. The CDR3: CASRRDRGPRVNEQFF. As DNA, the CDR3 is TGTGCCAGCAGGAGGGACAGGGGGCCTCGTGTCAATGAGCAGTTCTTC.